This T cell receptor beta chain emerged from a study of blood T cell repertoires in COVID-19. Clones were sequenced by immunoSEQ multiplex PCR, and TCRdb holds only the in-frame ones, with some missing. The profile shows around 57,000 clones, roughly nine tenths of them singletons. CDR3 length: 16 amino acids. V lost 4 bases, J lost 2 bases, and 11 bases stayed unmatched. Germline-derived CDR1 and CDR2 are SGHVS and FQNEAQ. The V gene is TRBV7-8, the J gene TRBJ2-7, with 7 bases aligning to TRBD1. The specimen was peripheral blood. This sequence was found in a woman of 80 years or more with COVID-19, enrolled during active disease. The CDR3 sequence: CASSSQNRGLTYEQYF. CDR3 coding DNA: TGTGCCAGCAGCTCACAAAACAGGGGCCTCACCTACGAGCAGTACTTC.